This entry concerns a single T cell receptor beta chain. Its cognate antigen is unknown. There are 16 residues in the CDR3. This sample is drawn from a study of cytomegalovirus exposure and HLA in healthy donors. Study results and limitations: A later analysis linked a missense DCLRE1C variant to TCR beta V- and J-gene trimming. Per a later analysis, HLA-associated TCR beta chains showed more clonal expansion than other, equally common TCR beta chains. In a later analysis, most CMV-associated TCR beta chains appeared HLA-restricted.

The PCR made use of 60 Vbeta and 13 Jbeta primers. Assay used: immunoSEQ multiplex PCR; TCRdb lists only in-frame clones, some missing. The sample lists some 170,000 clones; 55% to 75% were seen once. This TCR came from a human donor in good health. The chain recombines TRBV21-1 with TRBJ2-7; the D segment call TRBD2 is taken from the table without a DNA check. TRBV21-1 is tagged as a pseudogene. Sequencing input: PBMCs. The CDR3 nucleotides read TGTGCCAGCAGCACCCCCGGAGGGCCTGATTCCTACGAGCAGTACTTC. Its protein product is CASSTPGGPDSYEQYF.